Listed below are T cell receptor beta chains from one sample, sequenced in a study of liver allograft versus peripheral blood T cells. TCRdb reprocessed the reads via MiXCR and lists one record per CDR3 protein. Of 7,500 to 9,000 distinct CDR3 sequences in the sample, roughly a sixth are singletons; the top ten hold roughly 4.4%. Receptor source: a human patient who had a liver transplant. T cells may partly derive from the graft donor. Each CDR3 is given with its conserved first and last residue. Each record gives: J gene, CDR3 length, D gene, clone size, V gene, CDR3 DNA, CDR3 protein. D genes are given only for firm matches. Clone size is given for some rows only: seen once, a few or many times, or a class if the clone is expanded.

>TRBJ1-1|13|TRBD1|many|TRBV19
TGTGCCAGTAGTAGGACAGGGAACACTGAAGCTTTCTTT
CASSRTGNTEAFF
>TRBJ1-1|15|TRBD1|many|TRBV6-5
TGTGCCAGCAAGAAGCCAGGGACAGGGCTTACTGAAGCTTTCTTT
CASKKPGTGLTEAFF
>TRBJ1-4|14|NA|medium-sized|TRBV6-1
TGTGCCAGCAACGAAGGGGCTTTTAATGAAAAACTGTTTTTT
CASNEGAFNEKLFF
>TRBJ2-7|14|NA|medium-sized|TRBV28
TGTGCCAGCAGCTCACTAATGGGCCTCTACGAGCAGTACTTC
CASSSLMGLYEQYF
>TRBJ1-5|11|NA|medium-sized|TRBV27
TGTGCCAGCAGTTTAGGACAGCCCCAGCATTTT
CASSLGQPQHF
>TRBJ1-1|14|NA|NA|TRBV7-3
TGTGCCAGCAGCACGATGGACAGTTCCAATGAAGCTTTCTTT
CASSTMDSSNEAFF
>TRBJ2-1|13|TRBD1|NA|TRBV6-1
TGTGCCAGCAGTTGGACAGGGTGCAATGAGCAGTTCTTC
CASSWTGCNEQFF
>TRBJ1-5|14|NA|medium-sized|TRBV20-1
TGCAGTGCTAGAGACCGACGGTCTGGGCAGCCCCAGCATTTT
CSARDRRSGQPQHF
>TRBJ2-7|13|NA|once|TRBV7-9
TGTGCCATCCGTCCCGGCCCCGGCAGCGAGCAGTACTTC
CAIRPGPGSEQYF
>TRBJ2-1|15|TRBD1|NA|TRBV9
TGTGCCAGCAGCCTACGGACAGGGGGGGGCGGTGAGCAGTTCTTC
CASSLRTGGGGEQFF
>TRBJ2-7|12|NA|medium-sized|TRBV14
TGTGCCAGCAGCCATACGATGGGCGAGCAGTACTTC
CASSHTMGEQYF
>TRBJ1-2|14|NA|NA|TRBV12-3/TRBV12-4
TGTGCCAGCAGTTTAACGGGGGGCTCTAGGGGCTACACCTTC
CASSLTGGSRGYTF
>TRBJ2-5|13|TRBD2|few|TRBV5-4
TGTGCCAGCAGCGAGCGGGGGTCAGAGACCCAGTACTTC
CASSERGSETQYF
>TRBJ1-2|14|TRBD1|NA|TRBV9
TGTGCCAGCAGCCCCACACAGGGGAACTATGGCTACACCTTC
CASSPTQGNYGYTF
>TRBJ2-5|16|TRBD2|many|TRBV20-1
TGCAGTGCCGAGAAGAGGCTAGCGGGGTCGAGGGAGACCCAGTACTTC
CSAEKRLAGSRETQYF
>TRBJ1-6|14|TRBD1|large|TRBV20-1
TGCAGTGCTAGAGATGGGCAGGGGGATTCACCCCTCCACTTT
CSARDGQGDSPLHF
>TRBJ2-5|11|NA|few|TRBV28
TGTGCCAGCAGTCGTCTGGAGACCCAGTACTTC
CASSRLETQYF
>TRBJ1-4|14|TRBD1|medium-sized|TRBV29-1
TGCAGCGTTGACTCGGGACAGGGCGAGGAAAAACTGTTTTTT
CSVDSGQGEEKLFF
>TRBJ1-1|13|NA|NA|TRBV19
TGTGCCAGTCTCGGACGAATGAACACTGAAGCTTTCTTT
CASLGRMNTEAFF
>TRBJ2-3|14|TRBD2|NA|TRBV20-1
TGCAGTGCTAGCCAAGCGGGGGGGCCAAAGACGCAGTATTTT
CSASQAGGPKTQYF
>TRBJ2-2|16|NA|medium-sized|TRBV18
TGTGCCAGCTCACCTGATAGTCCGGGAGCGGCCGGGGAGCTGTTTTTT
CASSPDSPGAAGELFF
>TRBJ1-1|14|NA|few|TRBV11-3
TGTGCCAGCAGCTTAGACAGGGGGAACACTGAAGCTTTCTTT
CASSLDRGNTEAFF
>TRBJ1-1|13|NA|few|TRBV20-1
TGCAGTGCTCCTCAAGCGGTGAACACTGAAGCTTTCTTT
CSAPQAVNTEAFF
>TRBJ2-6|17|TRBD1|few|TRBV3-1
TGTGCCAGCAGCCATCACTCCGACAGGGCCGGGGCCAACGTCCTGACTTTC
CASSHHSDRAGANVLTF
>TRBJ2-7|15|TRBD1|NA|TRBV5-6
TGTGCCAGCAGCCCCGGGACAGGGGCCTTCTACGAGCAGTACTTC
CASSPGTGAFYEQYF
>TRBJ2-2|17|NA|NA|TRBV2
TGTGCCAGCAGTGACCCGATCTGGGGGCCGGGTACCGGGGAGCTGTTTTTT
CASSDPIWGPGTGELFF
>TRBJ2-7|20|TRBD2|few|TRBV14
TGTGCCAGCAGCCAAGAGACGGCTAGCGGGAGGGCGGCAGGCTCCTACGAGCAGTACTTC
CASSQETASGRAAGSYEQYF
>TRBJ1-6|14|NA|few|TRBV20-1
TGCAGTGCTAGAGATGTCAGAAATAATTCACCCCTCCACTTT
CSARDVRNNSPLHF
>TRBJ1-1|16|NA|few|TRBV3-1
TGTGCCAGCAGCCAAGATAATCGACTGGTGGACACTGAAGCTTTCTTT
CASSQDNRLVDTEAFF
>TRBJ2-5|14|NA|many|TRBV6-5
TGTGCCAGCAGTAAGGGAGGGGGCGCGGAGACCCAGTACTTC
CASSKGGGAETQYF
>TRBJ2-1|12|TRBD1|few|TRBV11-1
TGTGCCAGCACGGCAGGGGGCTATGAGCAGTTCTTC
CASTAGGYEQFF
>TRBJ1-2|15|NA|few|TRBV7-9
TGTGCCAGCAGCTTAGGGCGGGGGGAGAACTATGGCTACACCTTC
CASSLGRGENYGYTF
>TRBJ2-3|16|TRBD2|many|TRBV28
TGTGCCAGCAGACCCTGGACTAGCGGGGCCACAGATACGCAGTATTTT
CASRPWTSGATDTQYF
>TRBJ1-1|15|NA|few|TRBV12-3/TRBV12-4
TGTGCCAGCAGTGAGACAGGAGGAGCGAACACTGAAGCTTTCTTT
CASSETGGANTEAFF
>TRBJ2-3|13|NA|NA|TRBV14
TGTGCCAGCAGCCAAGCCCTCCCTACAACGCAGTATTTT
CASSQALPTTQYF
>TRBJ2-7|13|TRBD1|many|TRBV28
TGTGCCAGCAGACAGACAGGGTCCTACGAGCAGTACTTC
CASRQTGSYEQYF
>TRBJ2-2|14|NA|NA|TRBV12-5
TGTGCTAGTGGTTTGCCCGCGAACACCGGGGAGCTGTTTTTT
CASGLPANTGELFF
>TRBJ2-7|13|TRBD1|NA|TRBV30
TGTGCCTGGACCCGGGACAGGGGCTACGAGCAGTACTTC
CAWTRDRGYEQYF
>TRBJ2-2|15|TRBD2|NA|TRBV27
TGTGCCAGCAGTCTACTTAGCGGGGGCACCGGGGAGCTGTTTTTT
CASSLLSGGTGELFF
>TRBJ2-3|17|TRBD2|NA|TRBV20-1
TGCAGTGCATATCTAGCGGGAGGGCCCTCGGGTACAGATACGCAGTATTTT
CSAYLAGGPSGTDTQYF
>TRBJ2-1|14|TRBD1|NA|TRBV27
TGTGCCAGCAGCCCGAGGGGGCTCTACAATGAGCAGTTCTTC
CASSPRGLYNEQFF
>TRBJ2-3|17|NA|many|TRBV18
TGTGCCAGCTCACCACCGTGGTTGAGGGAGAGCACAGATACGCAGTATTTT
CASSPPWLRESTDTQYF
>TRBJ2-4|16|TRBD1|NA|TRBV11-2
TGTGCCAGCAGCGCAGGGACAGGATACACCAAAAACATTCAGTACTTC
CASSAGTGYTKNIQYF
>TRBJ2-2|15|TRBD1|medium-sized|TRBV6-5
TGTGCCAGCAGACTCCGACAGGGGTACGGCGGGGAGCTGTTTTTT
CASRLRQGYGGELFF
>TRBJ2-7|15|NA|few|TRBV20-1
TGCAGTGCTAGAGATTCCACAGGATTGGCGTACGAGCAGTACTTC
CSARDSTGLAYEQYF
>TRBJ1-1|15|TRBD1|few|TRBV19
TGTGCCAGTAGTGTTTCGACAGGGGCAGGAGCTGAAGCTTTCTTT
CASSVSTGAGAEAFF
>TRBJ1-6|17|NA|few|TRBV9
TGTGCCAGCAGCGTAGGTCTCAGGAGCTCCTATAATTCACCCCTCCACTTT
CASSVGLRSSYNSPLHF
>TRBJ2-3|18|TRBD2|few|TRBV20-1
TGCAGTGCCCTAAGAGGGGTAGCGGGGATGCTCGGCACAGATACGCAGTATTTT
CSALRGVAGMLGTDTQYF
>TRBJ1-1|15|NA|few|TRBV19
TGTGCCAGTAGTATTCGGGCAGGAGCGAACACTGAAGCTTTCTTT
CASSIRAGANTEAFF
>TRBJ2-7|15|TRBD2|NA|TRBV2
TGTGCCAGCAGTGTCCCTAGCGGGGGGGCCTACGAGCAGTACTTC
CASSVPSGGAYEQYF
>TRBJ1-2|12|NA|medium-sized|TRBV7-9
TGTGCCAGCAGCCAAACGAGTGGCGGCTACACCTTC
CASSQTSGGYTF
>TRBJ1-5|15|TRBD1|medium-sized|TRBV27
TGTGCCAGCAGTCCAGCCGGGACAGGGTTTCAGCCCCAGCATTTT
CASSPAGTGFQPQHF
>TRBJ1-2|13|NA|NA|TRBV20-1
TGCAGTGCTAGGCTGGAGGGGGACTATGGCTACACCTTC
CSARLEGDYGYTF